Listed below are T cell receptor beta chains from one sample, sequenced in a study of blood T cell repertoires in COVID-19. Clones were sequenced by immunoSEQ multiplex PCR, and TCRdb holds only the in-frame ones, with some missing. The sample holds roughly 190,000 clones, roughly 80% seen once. Sequenced sample: PBMCs or T cells enriched from blood (not recorded which). These receptors were taken from a man aged 40-50 years who had recovered from COVID-19. Both conserved end residues are part of each CDR3. A D gene is named only where the DNA matches it firmly. Clone size is not always given. Where it is, it says once, few, many or a class for expanded clones.

v_gene	j_gene	abundance	len	d_gene	CDR3nt	CDR3aa
TRBV13	TRBJ2-5	.	15	.	TGTGCCAGCAGCCCGTCAGGTGGTTCCCGAGAGACCCAGTACTTC	CASSPSGGSRETQYF
TRBV25-1	TRBJ1-4	.	14	.	TGTGCCAGCAGTGAAAACAGGCGGCATGAAAAACTGTTTTTT	CASSENRRHEKLFF
TRBV7-7	TRBJ2-1	.	16	.	TGTGCTAGCAGCTTGGGGGCCCCGGGCTCCTACAATGAGCAGTTCTTC	CASSLGAPGSYNEQFF
TRBV27	TRBJ2-1	.	14	TRBD1	TGTGCCAGCAGTCCTCTGACAGGGCACAATGAGCAGTTCTTC	CASSPLTGHNEQFF
TRBV7-9	TRBJ2-1	.	12	TRBD1	TGTGCCAGCAGTAGACCGGGACAGGTATCTGTCTTC	CASSRPGQVSVF
TRBV7-3	TRBJ2-1	.	17	TRBD2	TGTGCCAGCAGCCCCCAGGGACTAGCGTCCTCCTACAATGAGCAGTTCTTC	CASSPQGLASSYNEQFF
TRBV7-8	TRBJ2-1	.	16	.	TGTGCCAGCAGAACCAGGGGTCAGAGCTCCTACAATGAGCAGTTCTTC	CASRTRGQSSYNEQFF
TRBV12-3/TRBV12-4	TRBJ2-1	.	13	TRBD1	TGTGCCAGCACCGTAGACAGGGCGGGTGAGCAGTTCTTC	CASTVDRAGEQFF
TRBV7-2	TRBJ2-1	once	15	TRBD2	TGTGCCAGCAGCCTAGGACTAGCGGGATTAGATGAGCAGTTCTTC	CASSLGLAGLDEQFF
TRBV9	TRBJ2-1	.	15	.	TGTGCCAGCAGCGCGGGATCAACCTCCTACAATGAGCAGTTCTTC	CASSAGSTSYNEQFF
TRBV11-3	TRBJ2-6	.	15	.	TGTGCCAGCAGCCCAGGCTTCTCTGGGGCCAACGTCCTGACTTTC	CASSPGFSGANVLTF
TRBV9	TRBJ2-1	.	16	.	TGTGCCAGCAGCGTACACGGCGGGACCACGAACAATGAGCAGTTCTTC	CASSVHGGTTNNEQFF
TRBV12-5	TRBJ1-5	.	15	TRBD1	TGTGCTAGTGGTTTTGGACAGGGGATTCAACAGCCCCAGCATTTT	CASGFGQGIQQPQHF
TRBV30	TRBJ2-1	.	14	.	TGTGCCTGGAGTGAGGCGGTGGGCTACAATGAGCAGTTCTTC	CAWSEAVGYNEQFF
TRBV6-2/TRBV6-3	TRBJ2-7	.	15	TRBD1	TGTGCCAGCAGTTACCGCGGTCAGGGGGCGCGTGAGCAGTACTTC	CASSYRGQGAREQYF
TRBV13	TRBJ1-2	.	13	TRBD1	TGTGCCAGCAGCTCGGACAGGGAGTATGGCTACACCTTC	CASSSDREYGYTF
TRBV7-9	TRBJ1-1	.	12	.	TGTGCCAGCAGCTCCCGGGACACTGAAGCTTTCTTT	CASSSRDTEAFF
TRBV24-1	TRBJ2-1	.	17	TRBD2	TGTGCCACCAGTGATTCCACGCCGGGACTAGCATACAATGAGCAGTTCTTC	CATSDSTPGLAYNEQFF
TRBV7-9	TRBJ1-5	.	12	.	TGTGCCAGCAGCGTCTGGTCTAGCCCCCAGCATTTT	CASSVWSSPQHF
TRBV2	TRBJ1-1	.	14	.	TGTGCCAGCGGGGAGACAGGTAGGAACACTGAAGCTTTCTTT	CASGETGRNTEAFF
TRBV30	TRBJ1-2	few	12	.	TGTGCCTGGAGTAGGGGGAACTATGGCTACACCTTC	CAWSRGNYGYTF
TRBV5-5	TRBJ2-7	.	14	TRBD2	TGTGCCAGCAGCTTGGAGACTAGCAGCTACGAGCAGTACTTC	CASSLETSSYEQYF
TRBV6-2/TRBV6-3	TRBJ1-1	.	15	.	TGTGCCAGCAGCCTTAGGGGGTTACTAAGGACTGAAGCTTTCTTT	CASSLRGLLRTEAFF
TRBV7-3	TRBJ1-5	.	17	.	TGTGCCAGCAGCTTCCGCCAGAGGGTCCCCACCGAGCAGCCCCAGCATTTT	CASSFRQRVPTEQPQHF
TRBV7-6	TRBJ2-2	.	19	TRBD2	TGTGCCAGCAGCGACGCGGGGGGCGGCGGCCCTATGAACACCGGGGAGCTGTTTTTT	CASSDAGGGGPMNTGELFF
TRBV5-1	TRBJ1-1	once	15	.	TGCGCCAGCAGCTTCGAGGGCCTGATGAACACTGAAGCTTTCTTT	CASSFEGLMNTEAFF